This entry is about one T cell receptor (beta chain). What it recognizes is unknown. Using a J-beta primer mix together with a sample-barcoded 5' primer, a second PCR was run for roughly 7 to 11 cycles. MiXCR, run by TCRdb on the 5' RACE reads, gives a single entry per CDR3 protein. The profile covers approximately 800,000 distinct CDR3 sequences, with around two thirds appearing a single time and 28% taken by the ten largest. CDR1 is KGHDR, CDR2 SFDVKD, per germline. This CDR3 has 12 amino acids. V shed 9 bases, J shed 4 bases, and the junction held 0 bases outside the gene matches. This record comes from a study of blood T cells in healthy people across ages. Overall study results and limits: TCR beta diversity per million T cells fell roughly linearly with age.

The rearrangement links TRBV24-1 to TRBJ1-1; 11 positions agree with TRBD1. The TCR sequence derives from a man aged 25 to 45 in good health. Sequenced sample: blood. The CDR3 here is CATGTGGTEAFF. The CDR3 DNA is TGTGCCACCGGGACAGGGGGCACTGAAGCTTTCTTT.